A single sample gave rise to the 13 T cell receptor beta chains below, sequenced in a study of response to subunit inactivated influenza vaccine. Each CDR3 protein is one row after TCRdb ran MiXCR on the RT-PCR reads. The sample comprises roughly 500,000 distinct CDR3 sequences, 25% of which are singletons, and over 1.5% rests with the top ten. This sample comprised CD4+ T cells sorted from PBMCs, obtained 5 days after vaccination. Every receptor here comes from a man aged 45-65 years who received an inactivated influenza vaccine.

This clonotype was counted at least ten times. This chain uses TRBV15 with TRBJ1-4; D unclear. V was shortened by 3 bases and J by 7 bases, with 12 bases between the two germline ends. The CDR3 is 14 amino acids. Germline assignment: CDR1 LNHNV and CDR2 YYDKDF (reference sequence). The CDR3 nucleotides read TGTGCCACCAGCAGGCCTACCGAGGTTGAAAAACTGTTTTTT. It translates to CATSRPTEVEKLFF.

The genes are TRBV10-3 and TRBJ1-2; maybe TRBD1 (5 bases). This CDR3 contains 13 residues. CDR1 is ENHRY, CDR2 SYGVKD, per germline. V was clipped by 2 bases and J by 8 bases, with 12 bases between them. The CDR3 loop is CAISEARVAGYTF. The CDR3, as DNA: TGTGCCATCAGTGAGGCCAGGGTGGCCGGCTACACCTTC.

This chain connects TRBV20-1 to TRBJ2-5; 8 bases match TRBD2. Per germline, CDR1 DFQATT and CDR2 SNEGSKA (reference sequence). CDR3 size: 16 residues. The junction had 6 bases not matched to a gene; V was cut back by 0 bases and J by 0 bases. The CDR3 reads CSARDGTRAYQETQYF. In DNA form, the CDR3 reads TGCAGTGCTAGAGATGGGACTAGGGCTTACCAAGAGACCCAGTACTTC.

The genes are TRBV20-1 and TRBJ2-7; TRBD2 aligns across 8 bases. With V trimmed by 5 bases and J by 4 bases, 10 bases remained unmatched. The CDR3 length is 14 residues. Germline V gene data show CDR1 as DFQATT and CDR2 as SNEGSKA (reference sequence). CDR3 sequence reads: CSADLQRELYEQYF. The CDR3 nucleotides are TGCAGTGCTGATTTACAGCGGGAGCTATACGAGCAGTACTTC.

Only a few counts were recorded for this clonotype. The V call is TRBV20-1, the J call TRBJ2-7, with D perhaps matching TRBD2 (6 bases). Germline V gives CDR1 DFQATT, CDR2 SNEGSKA (reference sequence). Trimming removed 2 bases from V and 4 bases from J, with 9 bases in between. The CDR3 extends over 12 amino acids. CDR3 DNA sequence: TGCAGTGCTAGATATGGGGGGTACGAGCAGTACTTC. It specifies CSARYGGYEQYF.

The rearrangement uses TRBV7-9 and TRBJ1-2; possible D gene TRBD1, 5 bases. Per the germline V gene, CDR1 is SEHNR and CDR2 is FQNEAQ (reference sequence). CDR3 length: 16 residues. V shed 2 bases and J shed 4 bases, with 17 bases lying between them. CDR3 bases: TGTGCCAGCAGCTTAATTACAGGACGTTCAAGCTATGGCTACACCTTC. Protein product: CASSLITGRSSYGYTF.

There are a few counts of this clonotype. This chain links TRBV20-1 with TRBJ2-7; D possibly corresponds to TRBD2 (6 bases). CDR1 is DFQATT and CDR2 is SNEGSKA in the germline V gene (reference sequence). The CDR3 is 14 residues long. Deletions cut 6 bases from V and 4 bases from J, with 19 bases between. In DNA, the CDR3 is TGCAGTGCGGAGAGGTGGGGACTGATGTACGAGCAGTACTTC. This codes for CSAERWGLMYEQYF.

The chain is built from TRBV5-1 and TRBJ2-2, with 11 nucleotides matching TRBD2. The germline V gene has CDR1 SGHRS and CDR2 YFSETQ. The CDR3 spans 16 residues. The ends lost 3 bases at V and 1 base at J; junction bases unmatched: 2. In nucleotides, the CDR3 is TGCGCCAGCAGCTCCGGACTAGCGGGGAACACCGGGGAGCTGTTTTTT. It codes for CASSSGLAGNTGELFF.

This clonotype was recorded at least ten times. V and J are TRBV12-3 or TRBV12-4 and TRBJ2-7; 8 nucleotides align to TRBD1. Trimming removed 3 bases from V and 3 bases from J; junction bases left unmatched: 1. The CDR3 totals 13 residues. Written as DNA, the CDR3 is TGTGCCAGCAGTTTTGACAGGGGCTACGAGCAGTACTTC. The encoded protein is CASSFDRGYEQYF.

The CDR3 loop is CASRGGLAENNEQFF. The DNA for the CDR3 is TGTGCCAGCAGAGGAGGACTAGCGGAAAACAATGAGCAGTTCTTC. The rearrangement uses TRBV6-2 or TRBV6-3 and TRBJ2-1, with TRBD2 matching over 10 bases. Germline V lookup: CDR1 MNHEY, CDR2 SVGEGT. The CDR3 totals 15 residues. Losses at the gene ends were 6 bases for V and 5 bases for J; bases not matched to a gene: 7.

About this clonotype: Compared with germline, one end of the junction differs, possibly owing to a read error. The chain has TRBV29-1 and TRBJ2-7; possible D gene TRBD2, 5 bases. The germline V gene has CDR1 SQVTM and CDR2 ANQGSEA. This CDR3 is 15 amino acids long. The CDR3 protein is CSVGYWASSSYEQYF. The CDR3 DNA is TGTAGCGTTGGGTACTGGGCCAGTAGCTCCTACGAGCAGTACTTC.

The chain is built from TRBV2 and TRBJ2-1, with 12 nucleotides matching TRBD2. This CDR3 contains 15 residues. The J segment lost 3 bases and the V segment lost 7 bases, leaving 4 bases of the junction unmatched. Germline-derived CDR1 and CDR2 are SNHLY and FYNNEI. Here the CDR3 DNA reads TGTGCCAGCACCACTAGCGGGGGGATCTACAATGAGCAGTTCTTC. The encoded protein is CASTTSGGIYNEQFF.

This chain joins TRBV6-1 and TRBJ2-3; weak D call: TRBD1 (6 bases). The V gene's germline CDR1 is MNHNS and CDR2 SASEGT. Between the trimmed V and J ends, which lost 6 bases and 4 bases, there was a span of 14 bases. The CDR3 extends over 14 amino acids. The CDR3 loop is CASRQGLGADTQYF. CDR3 nucleotides: TGTGCCAGCAGACAGGGATTGGGGGCAGATACGCAGTATTTT.